Given below is one TCR beta chain in context. The antigen is undetermined. The protocol was immunoSEQ multiplex PCR, while the TCRdb copy is restricted to in-frame clones and leaves out a portion. The profile shows around 100,000 clones, roughly 90% of them singletons. The data stem from a study of graft-versus-host responses after intestinal transplantation. Across the study: Every recipient had anti-thymocyte globulin induction and about three years of tacrolimus plus steroids.

Whole-study results and caveats: Allografts of patients with graft-donor T cell macrochimerism showed high graft-versus-host to host-versus-graft clone ratios.

Germline V lookup: CDR1 SGHVS, CDR2 FQNEAQ. Deletions cut 5 bases from V and 9 bases from J, with 17 bases between. The CDR3 spans 14 residues. V is TRBV7-8 and J is TRBJ2-1; tentatively, D is TRBD2 (6 bases). This TCR was recovered from a human donor who was the organ donor for an intestinal transplant. Source: unstimulated CD4+ T cells sorted from spleen or lymph node cells, taken before transplant. The CDR3 sequence is CASSPEGDQSEQFF. DNA of the CDR3: TGTGCCAGCAGCCCGGAGGGAGATCAAAGTGAGCAGTTCTTC.